The T cell receptor beta chain under discussion was sequenced for a study of blood T cell repertoires in COVID-19. The Seattle site enrolled patients during active infection and followed them longitudinally. V was pared by 0 bases and J by 8 bases, with 7 bases of the junction left unmatched. CDR3 length equals 14 residues. Germline loops: CDR1 SGHDN, CDR2 FVKESK. The data were produced by immunoSEQ multiplex PCR, yet TCRdb's version contains in-frame clones alone and is incomplete. Of a few hundred thousand clones listed, less than 90% were seen once; the top ten hold about an eighth. Source material: peripheral blood. The chain is built from TRBV14 and TRBJ2-7; 7 bases map to TRBD1. The origin of this receptor is a woman between 65 and 79 years old with COVID-19, enrolled during active disease. The CDR3 DNA is TGTGCCAGCAGCCAAGATCAGACAGGGCGGCAGCAGTACTTC. This sequence encodes CASSQDQTGRQQYF.